The clone carrying this T cell receptor beta chain occurred a few times. Possible read error: a much larger clone is one base away. Co-extraction yielded RNA and DNA from 20-30 mg of unsorted bulk tissue. CDR3 length: 14 residues. These data belong to a study of tumor-infiltrating lymphocytes in primary liver carcinoma. The authors made TCR beta cDNA from roughly 480 ng total RNA with a constant-region primer. It was through three nested multiplex PCR rounds of slightly modified ARM-PCR that TCR beta libraries arose. With TRBV1-TRBV30 forward primers and a C-beta reverse primer, the first two PCR rounds were run for about 10 cycles each. TCRdb re-derived calls from the multiplex PCR reads in MiXCR, one entry per CDR3 protein. The table has about 120,000 distinct CDR3 sequences, approximately 68% seen once.

This clonotype originated in a woman between 55 and 75 years old with primary liver carcinoma and hepatitis B virus infection. The V gene is TRBV12-3 or TRBV12-4, the J gene TRBJ2-7; TRBD2 matches at 9 bases. Sequencing input: tumor-adjacent normal liver tissue. CDR3 in amino acids: CASCLGLATYEQYF. The CDR3 DNA is TGTGCCAGCTGTTTAGGACTAGCGACCTACGAGCAGTACTTC.